Each of the 29 T cell receptor beta chains below was sequenced from the same sample in a study of blood T cell repertoires in COVID-19. This table comes from immunoSEQ multiplex PCR, and its TCRdb copy is limited to in-frame clones, with some not included. Among some 90,000 clones, approximately 86% were seen once, and the ten largest hold 0.95% to 1.5%. Sequenced input: peripheral blood. The receptors here all came from a man aged 80 or over with active or convalescent COVID-19.

This sequence joins TRBV12-3 or TRBV12-4 and TRBJ2-7, with D possibly being TRBD1 (6 bases). The ends were cut back, 6 bases at V and 9 bases at J, with 18 bases in the middle. The CDR3 sequence is 13 residues long. The CDR3 coding sequence is TGTGCCAGCAGGCCAACCGGGACACTCGTGCAGTACTTC. This sequence encodes CASRPTGTLVQYF.

The rearrangement links TRBV5-1 to TRBJ1-3, with no clear D. The CDR3 covers 13 residues. Germline-derived CDR1 and CDR2 are SGHRS and YFSETQ. V lost 4 bases to trimming and J lost 1 base, with 6 bases between them. The CDR3 DNA is TGCGCCAGCAGCACAGAATCTGGAAACACCATATATTTT. It specifies CASSTESGNTIYF.

The V gene is TRBV5-1, the J gene TRBJ2-1, with TRBD1 matching 8 bases. The CDR3 extends over 15 amino acids. The V gene end was trimmed by 0 bases and the J gene end by 6 bases; junction bases not matched to a gene: 5. CDR1 and CDR2 from the germline V gene are SGHRS and YFSETQ. Here the CDR3 reads CASSLAGGAINEQFF. The CDR3 bases are TGCGCCAGCAGCTTGGCAGGGGGCGCAATCAATGAGCAGTTCTTC.

The chain carries TRBV9 and TRBJ2-1, with TRBD2 matching 11 bases. J lost 8 bases, V lost 4 bases, and 11 bases had no gene match. The CDR3 totals 16 residues. The germline V gene has CDR1 SGDLS and CDR2 YYNGEE. CDR3: CASSPTSGRIPYEQFF. CDR3 in DNA: TGTGCCAGCAGCCCAACTAGCGGGAGAATCCCCTATGAGCAGTTCTTC.

The genes are TRBV2 and TRBJ2-5; 13 bases are shared with TRBD2. The CDR3 spans 14 residues. Germline V gene sequence: CDR1 SNHLY, CDR2 FYNNEI. Trimming took 8 bases from V and 7 from J; bases not matched to a gene: 7. CDR3 region: CASGGTSGDGTQYF. The CDR3 DNA reads as TGTGCCAGCGGGGGGACTAGCGGGGATGGGACCCAGTACTTC. The full variable domain, rest sourced from reference TRBV2 and TRBJ2-5, is EPEVTQTPSHQVTQMGQEVILRCVPISNHLYFYWYRQILGQKVEFLVSFYNNEISEKSEIFDDQFSVERPDGSNFTLKIRSTKLEDSAMYFCASGGTSGDGTQYFGPGTRLLVL.

This clone was observed a single time. J is TRBJ1-2 and V is TRBV7-3; 8 bases are a match to TRBD1. V trimming: 5 bases; J trimming: 8 bases; junction bases outside the gene matches: 7. CDR1 SGHTA and CDR2 FQGTGA come from the germline V gene. The CDR3 loop spans 13 amino acids. DNA of the CDR3: TGTGCCAGCAGCCCCACAGGGGGTGAGGGCTACACCTTC. Translation: CASSPTGGEGYTF.

By proportion, this clone is medium-sized. The genes are TRBV7-9 and TRBJ2-2, with D unresolved. This CDR3 has 13 amino acids. Germline V lookup: CDR1 SEHNR, CDR2 FQNEAQ (reference sequence). The V end lost 3 bases, the J end lost 3 bases, and 5 bases lay between the germline ends. This chain's CDR3 is CASSFEDTGELFF. The CDR3 DNA reads as TGTGCCAGCAGCTTCGAGGACACCGGGGAGCTGTTTTTT.

V and J are TRBV10-3 and TRBJ2-6; 11 positions agree with TRBD1. Germline lookup yields CDR1 ENHRY and CDR2 SYGVKD. This CDR3 is built from 18 residues. Trimming removed 7 bases from V and 0 bases from J; junction bases left unmatched: 8. This CDR3 is CAINGQGATGSGANVLTF. CDR3 DNA: TGTGCCATCAATGGACAGGGGGCAACAGGCTCTGGGGCCAACGTCCTGACTTTC.

The chain has TRBV5-1 and TRBJ1-1, with TRBD1 matching over 7 bases. Looked up from germline, CDR1 is SGHRS and CDR2 is YFSETQ. Trimming cost V 5 bases and J 1 base; bases outside gene matches: 8. CDR3 length: 15 amino acids. CDR3 sequence: CASSLQGPRNTEAFF. DNA for the CDR3: TGCGCCAGCAGTTTACAGGGGCCGCGGAACACTGAAGCTTTCTTT.

This chain connects TRBV7-2 to TRBJ2-7, with D unresolved. V lost 6 bases and J 4 bases, leaving 13 bases between the germline ends. Germline V gene lookup returns CDR1 SGHTA and CDR2 FQGNSA. CDR3 size: 13 residues. DNA for the CDR3: TGTGCCAGCAGTATAGAGGCTGGATACGAGCAGTACTTC. It yields the protein CASSIEAGYEQYF.

The chain combines TRBV9 with TRBJ2-1; perhaps TRBD1 as D (6 bases). This CDR3 comprises 15 residues. Per the germline V gene, CDR1 is SGDLS and CDR2 is YYNGEE. V was clipped by 2 bases and J by 5 bases, with 14 bases between them. The CDR3 here is CASSVWGLANNEQFF. The CDR3 nucleotides are TGTGCCAGCAGCGTTTGGGGGCTGGCTAACAATGAGCAGTTCTTC.

V usage is TRBV19 and J usage is TRBJ2-7, with 7 bases fitting TRBD2. Germline lookup yields CDR1 LNHDA and CDR2 SQIVND (reference sequence). The CDR3 is 15 residues long. With 8 bases clipped from V and 7 bases from J, the junction kept 17 bases outside the gene matches. The CDR3 is CASLPVPGRVGEQYF. CDR3 DNA sequence: TGTGCCAGTCTTCCAGTCCCAGGGAGGGTAGGGGAGCAGTACTTC.

The J gene is TRBJ1-1, the V gene TRBV28, with TRBD1 identical over 8 bases. The CDR3 contains 16 residues. From germline, CDR1 is MDHEN and CDR2 SYDVKM. Trimming cost V 3 bases and J 5 bases; bases outside gene matches: 11. The CDR3 DNA is TGTGCCAGCAGTTTTCAGGGGGCGCTCTTTTATACTGAAGCTTTCTTT. Its protein is CASSFQGALFYTEAFF.

A single count supports this clone. The gene calls are TRBV5-4 and TRBJ1-1; 7 nucleotides agree with TRBD1. The CDR3 is 15 residues long. Trimming removed 3 bases from V and 1 base from J; junction bases left unmatched: 6. Germline values: CDR1 SGHNT, CDR2 YYREEE (reference sequence). CDR3 residues: CASSSTGTKNTEAFF. The CDR3 bases are TGTGCCAGCAGCTCGACAGGGACAAAGAACACTGAAGCTTTCTTT.

This chain uses TRBV6-2 or TRBV6-3 with TRBJ1-4, with TRBD1 as a possible D gene (6 bases). Trimming left V 2 bases short and J 2 bases short, with 18 bases between. The length of the CDR3 is 18 residues. In germline, CDR1 is MNHEY, CDR2 SVGEGT. The CDR3 DNA sequence: TGTGCCAGCAGTTACCCGAACGCGGGGGGCCGCACTAATGAAAAACTGTTTTTT. It yields the protein CASSYPNAGGRTNEKLFF.

The J gene is TRBJ2-7, the V gene TRBV18, with 11 bases fitting TRBD1. Trimming at V came to 3 bases and at J to 6 bases, leaving 7 bases not matched to a gene. This CDR3 region has 15 residues. Germline CDR1 KGHSH, CDR2 LQKENI. The DNA of the CDR3 is TGTGCCAGCTCACCGCCGGGACAGGGGGGGAGCGAGCAGTACTTC. This codes for CASSPPGQGGSEQYF.

The chain employs TRBV19 and TRBJ1-2; a possible D gene is TRBD1 (5 bases). Trimming stripped 7 bases from V and 4 bases from J, with 22 bases between. The CDR3 contains 16 residues. Germline values: CDR1 LNHDA, CDR2 SQIVND (reference sequence). CDR3 protein: CASTLGAELPIYGYTF. In nucleotides, the CDR3 is TGTGCCAGTACCCTAGGGGCAGAGCTACCCATCTATGGCTACACCTTC. Using reference TRBV19 and TRBJ1-2 for the parts outside the CDR3, the full variable domain is DGGITQSPKYLFRKEGQNVTLSCEQNLNHDAMYWYRQDPGQGLRLIYYSQIVNDFQKGDIAEGYSVSREKKESFPLTVTSAQKNPTAFYLCASTLGAELPIYGYTFGSGTRLTVV.

This sequence joins TRBV19 and TRBJ1-5; D is uncertain. V lost 4 bases and J lost 1, with 8 bases in between. CDR1 LNHDA and CDR2 SQIVND come from the germline V gene (reference sequence). This CDR3 has 14 amino acids. The CDR3: CASSNTGSNQPQHF. The DNA for the CDR3 is TGTGCCAGTAGTAATACGGGGAGCAATCAGCCCCAGCATTTT. The variable domain in full, completed from reference TRBV19 and TRBJ1-5, reads DGGITQSPKYLFRKEGQNVTLSCEQNLNHDAMYWYRQDPGQGLRLIYYSQIVNDFQKGDIAEGYSVSREKKESFPLTVTSAQKNPTAFYLCASSNTGSNQPQHFGDGTRLSIL.

J is TRBJ1-2 and V is TRBV25-1; tentatively, D is TRBD1 (6 bases). This CDR3 is built from 13 residues. Germline loops: CDR1 MGHDK, CDR2 SYGVNS. The V gene lost 1 base and the J gene lost 9 bases, with 12 bases spanning the gap. The CDR3 here is CASSEFGTGSYTF. CDR3 nucleotide sequence: TGTGCCAGCAGTGAATTCGGAACAGGGAGCTACACCTTC.

The genes are TRBV19 and TRBJ1-3; weak D call: TRBD1 (5 bases). CDR1 and CDR2 from the germline V gene are LNHDA and SQIVND (reference sequence). Trimming shortened V by 5 bases and J by 2 bases, and 13 bases separated the two germline ends. This CDR3 comprises 15 residues. CDR3 bases: TGTGCCAGTAGTGCCCGATCGGGGGCTGGAAACACCATATATTTT. It is translated as CASSARSGAGNTIYF.

The chain couples TRBV28 to TRBJ1-5; D is possibly TRBD1 (5 bases). Deletions cut 6 bases from V and 4 bases from J, with 13 bases between. The CDR3 spans 14 residues. The germline gives CDR1 MDHEN, CDR2 SYDVKM. In nucleotides, the CDR3 is TGTGCCAGCAGAGGGGTCGGCCAGAATCAGCCCCAGCATTTT. This translates into CASRGVGQNQPQHF.

The V gene is TRBV9, the J gene TRBJ2-4, with TRBD1 matching over 8 bases. Germline lookup yields CDR1 SGDLS and CDR2 YYNGEE. The CDR3 is made up of 13 amino acids. V was clipped by 3 bases and J by 8 bases; unmatched bases: 4. DNA of the CDR3: TGTGCCAGCAGCGCATCGACAGGGGACATTCAGTACTTC. Amino acid sequence: CASSASTGDIQYF.

J is TRBJ2-7 and V is TRBV11-2; D call uncertain. This CDR3 region has 11 residues. Trimming took off 5 bases at V and 4 bases at J, with 6 bases between the two ends. The V gene's germline CDR1 is SGHAT and CDR2 FQNNGV. The chain's CDR3 is CASSPQYEQYF. CDR3 DNA sequence: TGTGCCAGCAGCCCTCAGTACGAGCAGTACTTC.

This clone was observed a handful of times. The V gene is TRBV4-3, the J gene TRBJ2-7; possible D gene TRBD2, 5 bases. Between the trimmed V and J ends, which lost 1 base and 6 bases, there was a span of 10 bases. The CDR3 has 13 residues. Germline V gene sequence: CDR1 LGHNA, CDR2 YSLEER. DNA of the CDR3: TGCGCCAGCAGCCAAGTTGGTGGAGGCGAGCAGTACTTC. This codes for CASSQVGGGEQYF.

This chain joins TRBV2 and TRBJ1-1, with D perhaps matching TRBD1 (5 bases). The V end lost 8 bases, the J end lost 0 bases, and 10 bases lay between the germline ends. Germline lookup yields CDR1 SNHLY and CDR2 FYNNEI. The CDR3 has 13 amino acids. The CDR3 sequence is CASWDSLNTEAFF. CDR3 in DNA: TGTGCCAGCTGGGACTCCTTGAACACTGAAGCTTTCTTT.

The CDR3 protein is CASSQDRVNTEAFF. CDR3 in DNA: TGTGCCAGCAGCCAGGACAGGGTGAACACTGAAGCTTTCTTT. V usage is TRBV5-4 and J usage is TRBJ1-1; TRBD1 aligns across 8 bases. The germline V gene encodes CDR1 SGHNT and CDR2 YYREEE (reference sequence). The junction had 2 bases not matched to a gene; V was cut back by 4 bases and J by 0 bases. The CDR3 spans 14 residues.

The chain couples TRBV7-6 to TRBJ2-7; weak D call: TRBD2 (6 bases). Germline CDR1 reads SGHVS; CDR2 reads FNYEAQ. This CDR3 region has 18 residues. The V end lost 3 bases, the J end lost 5 bases, and 26 bases lay between the germline ends. CDR3 sequence reads: CASSFGPGGASPSHEQYF. The CDR3 nucleotides are TGTGCCAGCAGCTTTGGGCCCGGCGGGGCTAGCCCCAGTCACGAGCAGTACTTC.

The chain couples TRBV19 to TRBJ2-5; the D gene is possibly TRBD1 (5 bases). CDR1 and CDR2 from the germline V gene are LNHDA and SQIVND (reference sequence). The V end lost 6 bases, the J end lost 6 bases, and 17 bases lay between the germline ends. The CDR3 is 14 amino acids. The DNA for the CDR3 is TGTGCCAGTAGGTCTCTGCAGGGCAAACAGACCCAGTACTTC. Protein sequence: CASRSLQGKQTQYF.

This sequence joins TRBV18 and TRBJ2-7, with TRBD1 matching over 9 bases. The CDR3 has 14 amino acids. Losses at the gene ends were 4 bases for V and 2 bases for J; bases not matched to a gene: 3. Germline values: CDR1 KGHSH, CDR2 LQKENI. This CDR3 is CASSQQGAPYEQYF. For the CDR3, the DNA is TGTGCCAGCTCACAACAGGGGGCCCCCTACGAGCAGTACTTC.